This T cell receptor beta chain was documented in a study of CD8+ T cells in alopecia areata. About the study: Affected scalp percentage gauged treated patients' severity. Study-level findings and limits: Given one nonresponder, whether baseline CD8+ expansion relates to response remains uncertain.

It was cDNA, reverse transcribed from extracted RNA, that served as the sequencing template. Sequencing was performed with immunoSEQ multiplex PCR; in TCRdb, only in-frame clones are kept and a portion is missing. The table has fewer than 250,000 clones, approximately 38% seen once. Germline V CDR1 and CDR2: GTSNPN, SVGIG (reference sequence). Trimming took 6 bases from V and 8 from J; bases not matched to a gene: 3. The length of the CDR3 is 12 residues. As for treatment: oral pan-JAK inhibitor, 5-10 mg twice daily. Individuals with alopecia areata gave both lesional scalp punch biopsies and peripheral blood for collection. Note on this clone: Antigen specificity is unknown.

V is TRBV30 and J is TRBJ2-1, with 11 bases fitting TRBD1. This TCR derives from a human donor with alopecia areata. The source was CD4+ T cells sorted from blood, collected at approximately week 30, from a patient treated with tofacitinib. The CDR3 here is CACRTGGYEQFF. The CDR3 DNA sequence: TGTGCCTGTCGGACAGGGGGCTATGAGCAGTTCTTC.